This TCR beta chain was captured by sequencing in a study of blood T cell repertoires in COVID-19. Produced via immunoSEQ multiplex PCR; TCRdb's table is partial and in-frame only. The sample shows about 200,000 clones, approximately 86% of them seen only once. Seattle patient enrollment occurred during active infection, with longitudinal follow-up thereafter. Material: peripheral blood. This TCR was sampled from a woman aged 45-59 years with COVID-19, enrolled during active disease.

The CDR3 region is CASSQESTGVDYEQYF. The CDR3 DNA reads as TGTGCCAGCAGCCAAGAGTCCACAGGGGTGGACTACGAGCAGTACTTC. This chain links TRBV3-1 (or the pseudogene TRBV3-2) with TRBJ2-7; TRBD1 matches at 7 bases. This CDR3 contains 16 residues. CDR1 and CDR2 (germline): LGHDT, YNNKEL (reference sequence). J lost 3 bases, V lost 0 bases, and 8 bases had no gene match.